This T cell receptor (beta chain) was sequenced in a study of blood T cell repertoires in COVID-19. V gave up 7 bases and J gave up 3 bases, with 12 bases separating them. The CDR3 has 14 amino acids. CDR1 is SEHNR and CDR2 is FQNEAQ in the germline V gene (reference sequence). TCRdb's copy holds only in-frame clones and misses some; the assay was immunoSEQ multiplex PCR. The table includes fewer than 350,000 clones, approximately 85% detected once. Participants had their cohort set by participant-reported clinical history. Recovery meant two consecutive negative NP/OP PCR tests, professional clearance, or resolved symptoms.

The TCR originated in a man aged 25-40 years who had recovered from COVID-19. This chain links TRBV7-9 with TRBJ2-2, with a possible D match to TRBD2 (6 bases). The sample was PBMCs or T cells enriched from blood (not recorded which). The CDR3 DNA follows: TGTGCCAGCACCAGGTCGGGGGACACCGGGGAGCTGTTTTTT. Its translation is CASTRSGDTGELFF. The whole variable domain, remainder taken from reference TRBV7-9 and TRBJ2-2, is DTGVSQNPRHKITKRGQNVTFRCDPISEHNRLYWYRQTLGQGPEFLTYFQNEAQLEKSRLLSDRFSAERPKGSFSTLEIQRTEQGDSAMYLCASTRSGDTGELFFGEGSRLTVL.